The table lists the clone carrying this TCR beta chain with a few counts. The data originate from a study of shared T cell receptors in the human thymus. Trimming pared 3 bases from V and 3 bases from J, leaving 17 bases between. The CDR3 has 16 amino acids. Looked up from germline, CDR1 is MNHNS and CDR2 is SASEGT. Data came from immunoSEQ multiplex PCR; TCRdb stores just in-frame clones and leaves some out. The data show 700,000 or so clones, approximately 85% seen once. The data also belong to a second study, concerning human thymus T cells.

The sequence was collected from a girl younger than two with a congenital heart defect. The sample comprised thymocytes. The chain employs TRBV6-1 and TRBJ1-1; a possible D gene is TRBD1 (5 bases). CDR3 in DNA: TGTGCCAGCAGTGATGAGAACCGGGACTCCTACACTGAAGCTTTCTTT. Protein product: CASSDENRDSYTEAFF.